The present T cell receptor (beta chain) was sequenced within a study of blood T cell repertoires in COVID-19. CDR3 size: 13 residues. Germline V gives CDR1 SNHLY, CDR2 FYNNEI. V dropped 7 bases and J dropped 8 bases, with 14 bases sitting between them. Original handling: Nucleated cell number was recorded as an estimate derived from reference gene primer amplification. Using immunoSEQ multiplex PCR, the repertoire was profiled, and TCRdb retains in-frame clones only, with some absent. The V and J calls and clone size were taken over from that table, and D and trimming were inferred from the DNA. The data hold 150,000 to 250,000 clones, with 94% observed a single time. Recruited during active infection, patients (from Seattle) were subsequently followed longitudinally.

The sequenced sample was peripheral blood. This TCR came from a young man with COVID-19, enrolled during active disease. V and J are TRBV2 and TRBJ1-4; D ambiguous. The CDR3 coding sequence is TGTGCCAGCAATGGGGAGTGGAGAGAAAAACTGTTTTTT. As protein: CASNGEWREKLFF.